This section outlines one T cell receptor beta chain sequence together with its context. No antigen is known for it. This specimen comes from a study of cytotoxic CD8 clonotypes in ibrutinib-treated CLL. Sequenced by immunoSEQ multiplex PCR; TCRdb stores in-frame clones only, minus some. This table has some 130,000 clones, approximately 83% appearing once. CDR3 size: 13 residues. V was clipped by 5 bases and J by 3 bases, with 11 bases between them. Germline loops: CDR1 KGHSH, CDR2 LQKENI. Broader study findings: Baseline clonality was higher than in age-matched healthy donors and moved in step with circulating CD8+ T-cell counts.

The chain uses TRBV18 and TRBJ2-7; D remains unclear. Specimen: PBMCs, collected after 24 months of ibrutinib treatment. The sequence came from a human donor with chronic lymphocytic leukemia. The CDR3, as DNA: TGTGCCAGCTCAAGGACGGAAATCTACGAGCAGTACTTC. Translated, it gives CASSRTEIYEQYF.